The present TCR beta chain was sequenced within a study of blood T cell repertoires in COVID-19. About the study: Sources were T cells, B-cell-depleted T cells, or PBMCs; the material itself was cDNA or gDNA.

The V and J ends lost 4 bases and 4 bases respectively, with 17 bases between them. The CDR3 length is 14 residues. Germline loops: CDR1 GTSNPN, CDR2 SVGIG (reference sequence). There are a few counts of this clone. The method was immunoSEQ multiplex PCR; TCRdb's version includes in-frame clones alone and lacks a portion of them. In the table there are more than 130,000 clones, around 87% of which are singletons. The sequence derives from a woman aged 40 to 50 with acute or convalescent COVID-19. This chain joins TRBV30 and TRBJ2-7; maybe TRBD2 (6 bases). Sequences were obtained from peripheral blood. CDR3 DNA sequence: TGTGCCTGGACCACCGGGACTTTTCCTTACGAGCAGTACTTC. This sequence encodes CAWTTGTFPYEQYF.